The entry below gives a single T cell receptor (beta chain) sequence along with its context. No antigen is known for it. The record has no base qualities; no much larger clone is one base away. A single peripheral blood draw of around 0.11 L on average was collected from each donor into heparinised tubes. A BD FACSAria II was used to sort naive, central memory, regulatory and stem cell-like memory CD4+ T cells with a panel that included CD45RO, CCR7, CD25, CD127, CD95 and CD27. Every sorted population had a purity above 95%. Right away, PBMCs were isolated by Lymphoprep density gradient centrifugation and were stained directly, with no culture step. So that batch effects would be minimized, each experiment stained and sorted samples in pairs, pairing one healthy donor with one patient. The entire isolated RNA was reverse transcribed using the High Capacity cDNA Reverse Transcription Kit, and thus expressed TCRB transcripts were sequenced. For stem cell-like memory T cell samples, survey-depth immunoSEQ sequencing was used, averaging about 930,000 total reads per sample. Sorted cells were lysed in RLT buffer, and RNA was extracted using DNase-treated RNeasy Micro or Mini kits according to cell number. Each cell subset was processed on its own to prevent cross-contamination, while patient and healthy donor samples were processed together. The immunoSEQ multiplex PCR was used to amplify TCRB sequences from cDNA, yielding 87-bp fragments that span the CDR3 region. The amplicons were sequenced using the Illumina HiSeq platform. Concerning the study's data processing: Synthetic template baselines were used to correct PCR bias computationally, reads within Hamming distance 2 were collapsed together, and singletons that could not be merged were discarded. Reads were aligned against IMGT to assign V, D and J genes, CDR3 length and insertions or deletions at six rearrangement sites. Within each subset, clonotype counts were normalized to sorted cell number, and only after that were true diversity and Gini coefficients computed with the tcR R package. The overlap coefficient, calculated on TCRB nucleotide sequences, was used to measure repertoire sharing. What TCRdb holds here is the immuneACCESS table cut down to in-frame rearrangements. Part of the clones is not present; checked against another copy, under half of the missing clones reflect an unresolved V gene, and the others are unexplained. V, J and clone size are taken as reported in that table, and D and trimming were inferred from the DNA itself. Here the sample has 70,000 to 95,000 clones; roughly 34% occur a single time. The ten top clones hold approximately 0.46% of the sample.

The sample comes from a study of beta chain features in type 1 diabetes listed by TCRdb under 2018. With respect to the entire study: Mean age, gender distribution, total cell number and subset yield were not different between patients and healthy donors. Regulatory and stem cell-like memory subsets were obtained from only 8 patients and roughly 8 healthy donors, while naive and central memory subsets were obtained from all 30 or so donors. Across all samples, fewer than 110,000,000 sorted cells were examined, and cell number per subset correlated strongly with RNA yield. The study compared the TCRB repertoires of sorted circulating CD4+ T cell subsets in recently diagnosed type 1 diabetes patients with those in matched healthy donors. What the work shows at the level of the full study, not this receptor alone: Shorter templates might be favored by PCR, yet because patient and control samples were amplified and corrected together, any such skew would affect both groups equally. Sequencing cDNA rather than genomic DNA could over-represent highly expressing activated cells, although activation and CD3 levels did not differ between groups. Because small numbers of individuals were included in the HLA sub-analyses, any influence of HLA type on TCRB rearrangement was left unresolved. Naive, central memory and regulatory TCRB repertoires appeared more similar among patients than among healthy donors. At VDJ recombination sites, type 1 diabetes patients had fewer insertions and more deleted nucleotides, which implies abnormalities in thymic rearrangement. A moderate but significant shortening of TCRB CDR3 length was observed in type 1 diabetes patients in all four CD4+ subsets.

After removal of 4 bases from V and 6 bases from J, the junction retains 9 bases not matched to a gene. The CDR3 measures 14 amino acids from cysteine to phenylalanine. Only the CDR3 region is kept as DNA, spanning 42 bases read in frame from base 1. The germline V gene sets CDR1 to SGHRS and CDR2 to YFSETQ. The sequence links TRBV5-1 to TRBJ2-7, with 8 middle bases fitting TRBD1. Sequencing was carried out using stem cell memory CD4+ T cells from blood. The cell subset or site label, as the study defines it: stem cell-like memory CD4+ T cells. This sequence was found in a woman under 30 in good health. The CDR3 region reads CASSPWTGNPEQYF. The DNA sequence is as follows: TGCGCCAGCAGCCCGTGGACAGGGAACCCCGAGCAGTACTTC. The entire variable domain, with the stretches around the CDR3 drawn from the reference TRBV5-1 and TRBJ2-7 proteins, is KAGVTQTPRYLIKTRGQQVTLSCSPISGHRSVSWYQQTPGQGLQFLFEYFSETQRNKGNFPGRFSGRQFSNSRSEMNVSTLELGDSALYLCASSPWTGNPEQYFGPGTRLTVT.